This TCR beta chain was sequenced in a study of healthy donors' naive CD4 and CD8 T cells. Study-level points and caveats: Possible naive T cell homeostatic proliferation bias remained unaddressed. Positive CDR3 charge linked to CD4+ cells, negative to CD8+ cells.

In regard to this clonotype: Antigen unknown.

There are 14 residues in the CDR3. The germline V and J ends were trimmed by 3 bases and 0 bases, with 6 bases remaining between them. Germline V gene data show CDR1 as LNHDA and CDR2 as SQIVND (reference sequence). CD4+CD8-CD45RO-CD45RA+ cells were naive CD4+; CD8+CD4-CD45RA+CD27bright cells were naive CD8+. A linear amplification protocol produced the TCR libraries from 450 to 500 ng of total RNA. TCRdb recomputed calls from the reads with MiXCR, one row per CDR3 protein. The data show 180,000 or so distinct CDR3 sequences, around three quarters seen once. The sample taken for sequencing was naive CD4+ and CD8+ T cells sorted from blood, pooled from several donors. The sequence derives from a pool of human donors in good health; the sample pools cells from several healthy donors. This chain links TRBV19 with TRBJ1-3; no reliable D call. The CDR3 region has the DNA TGTGCCAGTAGTATCGGCAGCTCTGGAAACACCATATATTTT. As protein: CASSIGSSGNTIYF. The whole variable domain, filled in from reference TRBV19 and TRBJ1-3, reads DGGITQSPKYLFRKEGQNVTLSCEQNLNHDAMYWYRQDPGQGLRLIYYSQIVNDFQKGDIAEGYSVSREKKESFPLTVTSAQKNPTAFYLCASSIGSSGNTIYFGEGSWLTVV.